The 15 T cell receptor beta chains listed next were all sequenced from one sample in a study of T cells in Graves' hyperthyroidism and ophthalmopathy. RNA transcripts yielded amplified TCR beta CDR3 regions. First-round RT-PCR of the TCR CDR3 relied on the HTBI primer set. TCRdb recomputed calls from the multiplex PCR reads with MiXCR, one row per CDR3 protein. The table includes a few hundred thousand distinct CDR3 sequences, about 15% detected once. The sample was blood. Receptors originate from a woman in her twenties or thirties with Graves' hyperthyroidism.

This clonotype has at least ten counts. The rearrangement joins TRBV10-1 to TRBJ2-7; TRBD1 matches at 7 bases. CDR3 length equals 14 residues. The V and J ends lost 7 bases and 4 bases, in that order; junction bases with no gene match: 10. CDR1 WNHNN and CDR2 SYGVQD come from the germline V gene (reference sequence). As DNA, the CDR3 is TGCGCCAGCATAGCAGCCGGGACAGCGTACGAGCAGTACTTC. It codes for CASIAAGTAYEQYF.

This clonotype was found many times. The rearrangement uses TRBV6-1 and TRBJ2-3, with 14 nucleotides matching TRBD2. Losses at the gene ends were 6 bases for V and 1 base for J; bases not matched to a gene: 6. The CDR3 covers 17 residues. The germline V gene encodes CDR1 MNHNS and CDR2 SASEGT. Here the CDR3 reads CASSSGTSGSGTDTQYF. The CDR3 DNA sequence: TGTGCCAGCAGCAGCGGGACTAGCGGGAGCGGCACAGATACGCAGTATTTT.

This clonotype has a count of ten or more. The chain uses TRBV20-1 and TRBJ2-4, with 7 bases matching TRBD1. Germline V gives CDR1 DFQATT, CDR2 SNEGSKA (reference sequence). The CDR3 loop spans 14 amino acids. J lost 4 bases, V lost 4 bases, and 7 bases had no gene match. CDR3 in amino acids: CSANSPGQKNIQYF. DNA of the CDR3: TGCAGTGCTAATTCCCCGGGACAGAAAAACATTCAGTACTTC.

The table lists this clonotype with many counts. The chain recombines TRBV6-2 or TRBV6-3 with TRBJ2-5, with D unclear. V gave up 7 bases and J gave up 6 bases, with 18 bases separating them. Germline-derived CDR1 and CDR2 are MNHEY and SVGEGT. This CDR3 has 14 residues. The CDR3: CASTTDLAGKTQYF. The DNA for the CDR3 is TGTGCCAGCACCACAGACCTCGCCGGAAAGACCCAGTACTTC.

This chain connects TRBV7-8 to TRBJ1-5, with D tentatively TRBD1 (5 bases). The V end was cut by 1 base, the J end by 5 bases, with 12 bases between. CDR3 length equals 15 residues. Germline lookup yields CDR1 SGHVS and CDR2 FQNEAQ. For the CDR3, the DNA is TGTGCCAGCAGCTTAGGGCAGGGTTTCGATCAGCCCCAGCATTTT. This translates into CASSLGQGFDQPQHF.

Comment on this clonotype: This may come from a read error, since a much larger clone is one base off. This rearrangement joins TRBV27 to TRBJ2-2, with 7 positions matching TRBD2. The CDR3 runs 16 residues. The ends lost 5 bases at V and 0 bases at J; junction bases unmatched: 6. The germline CDR1 and CDR2 sequences are MNHEY and SMNVEV (reference sequence). CDR3 residues: CASSPRLAANTGELFF. For the CDR3, the DNA is TGTGCCAGCAGTCCGAGACTAGCCGCGAACACCGGGGAGCTGTTTTTT.

This clonotype has a handful of counts. The chain combines TRBV20-1 with TRBJ2-1; D might be TRBD1 (6 bases). Germline CDR1 reads DFQATT; CDR2 reads SNEGSKA (reference sequence). The CDR3 totals 13 residues. CDR3 residues: CGFAEGDTNEQFF. The CDR3 DNA sequence: TGCGGATTCGCCGAGGGGGACACAAATGAGCAGTTCTTC.

Many counts were recorded for this clonotype. The chain joins TRBV5-1 to TRBJ2-1; tentatively, D is TRBD1 or TRBD2 (5 bases each). The germline V and J ends were trimmed by 0 bases and 1 base, with 8 bases remaining between them. From germline, CDR1 is SGHRS and CDR2 YFSETQ. The CDR3 is 15 residues long. CDR3 sequence (DNA): TGCGCCAGCAGCTTGGGTGGGGGTTCCTACAATGAGCAGTTCTTC. Translating gives CASSLGGGSYNEQFF.

The chain recombines TRBV7-3 with TRBJ2-2, with D tentatively TRBD2 (6 bases). The germline V gene has CDR1 SGHTA and CDR2 FQGTGA. This CDR3 region has 15 residues. Trimming took 4 bases from V and 4 from J, leaving 13 bases between them. CDR3 in amino acids: CASSSSGTVTGELFF. CDR3 bases: TGTGCCAGCAGCTCGTCCGGGACTGTCACCGGGGAGCTGTTTTTT.

The table lists this clonotype with many counts. V and J are TRBV27 and TRBJ1-1; 7 positions match TRBD1. The CDR3 extends over 13 amino acids. The V gene's germline CDR1 is MNHEY and CDR2 SMNVEV (reference sequence). V shed 5 bases, J shed 4 bases, and the junction held 4 bases outside the gene matches. The CDR3 coding sequence is TGTGCCAGCAGTCAAAGGGGGCGCACTGAAGCTTTCTTT. Residues: CASSQRGRTEAFF.

This clonotype was counted ten times or more. The CDR3 DNA reads as TGTGCCAGCAGTCGAACGGGACTACCCAACACCGGGGAGCTGTTTTTT. Encoded protein: CASSRTGLPNTGELFF. The chain has TRBV2 and TRBJ2-2; 7 bases fit TRBD2. The CDR3 runs to 16 residues. The V and J ends lost 5 bases and 2 bases, in that order; junction bases with no gene match: 8. Germline V gene sequence: CDR1 SNHLY, CDR2 FYNNEI.

To note about this clonotype: A read error may explain this, as a much larger clone is one base away. J is TRBJ2-3 and V is TRBV5-6, with TRBD2 identical over 13 bases. The CDR3 consists of 16 residues. V shed 4 bases, J shed 3 bases, and the junction held 5 bases outside the gene matches. Germline assignment: CDR1 SGHDT and CDR2 YYEEEE. In DNA, the CDR3 is TGTGCCAGCAGCACCGGACTAGCGGGAGTAACAGATACGCAGTATTTT. Residues: CASSTGLAGVTDTQYF.

The chain has TRBV30 and TRBJ2-2; no reliable D call. CDR1 and CDR2 (germline): GTSNPN, SVGIG (reference sequence). The CDR3 is made up of 12 amino acids. V was trimmed by 5 bases and J by 6 bases, leaving 10 bases between them. Here the CDR3 reads CAWDGGAGELFF. The CDR3 DNA reads as TGTGCCTGGGACGGTGGGGCCGGGGAGCTGTTTTTT.

V gene TRBV3-1 combines with J gene TRBJ2-2; the D is unclear. Trimming took 5 bases from V and 2 from J, leaving 9 bases between them. This CDR3 is 14 amino acids long. In germline, CDR1 is LGHDT, CDR2 YNNKEL (reference sequence). The CDR3 region is CASSSSVNTGELFF. The DNA of the CDR3 is TGTGCCAGCAGCTCCAGCGTAAACACCGGGGAGCTGTTTTTT.

This clonotype was detected ten times or more. The chain has TRBV2 and TRBJ1-6, with 9 bases matching TRBD1. This CDR3 comprises 16 residues. Germline-derived CDR1 and CDR2 are SNHLY and FYNNEI. The V gene end was trimmed by 5 bases and the J gene end by 5 bases; junction bases not matched to a gene: 7. This CDR3 is CASSPETGGNNSPLHF. CDR3 bases: TGTGCCAGCAGTCCAGAGACAGGGGGTAATAATTCACCCCTCCACTTT.